These T cell receptor beta chains were read from a single sample in a study of CD8+CD57+ T cells in acquired aplastic anemia. One entry per CDR3 protein results from TCRdb running MiXCR on the reads. The sample carries around 130,000 distinct CDR3 sequences, over 45% recorded once. Sequenced material: sorted CD4+, CD8+, or CD8+CD57+ T cells (not recorded which) from PBMCs. The receptors here all came from a human donor in good health, serving as a control. Each CDR3 is given with its conserved first and last residue. The D gene is left open where the match is weak. Rows may omit the clone size; those that give it use once, few, many or a size class.

many,TRBV5-1,TRBJ2-3,TRBD2,CASSSSSGGTDTQYF,TGCGCCAGCAGCTCGAGTAGCGGGGGCACAGATACGCAGTATTTT
NA,TRBV12-3/TRBV12-4,TRBJ1-2,NA,CASSWTGGWYGYTF,TGTGCCAGCAGTTGGACCGGGGGCTGGTATGGCTACACCTTC
NA,TRBV15,TRBJ2-5,NA,CATSRDMGALGGETQYF,TGTGCCACCAGCAGAGATATGGGGGCCCTCGGGGGAGAGACCCAGTACTTC
few,TRBV15,TRBJ1-6,NA,CATSRMNTESPLHF,TGTGCCACCAGCAGGATGAACACTGAGTCACCCCTCCACTTT
few,TRBV19,TRBJ2-3,TRBD2,CASSGGGMYTQYF,TGTGCCAGTAGCGGCGGGGGGATGTATACGCAGTATTTT
once,TRBV11-2,TRBJ2-1,TRBD2,CASSPVGAGGRNEQFF,TGTGCCAGCAGCCCCGTCGGAGCGGGGGGGCGGAATGAGCAGTTCTTC
NA,TRBV10-2,TRBJ1-1,NA,CASSGHLNTEAFF,TGCGCCAGCAGCGGACATTTGAACACTGAAGCTTTCTTT
NA,TRBV6-1,TRBJ1-6,NA,CASNGRGHDGSPLHF,TGTGCCAGCAACGGGCGGGGGCACGATGGCTCACCCCTCCACTTT
NA,TRBV19,TRBJ1-1,NA,CASSKPNTEAFF,TGTGCCAGTAGTAAACCTAACACTGAAGCTTTCTTT
many,TRBV4-3,TRBJ1-1,TRBD1,CASSQGQGQSEAFF,TGCGCCAGCAGCCAAGGGCAGGGACAGTCTGAAGCTTTCTTT
NA,TRBV25-1,TRBJ1-5,TRBD1,CASSDQGVQPQHF,TGTGCCAGCAGTGATCAGGGGGTTCAGCCCCAGCATTTT
few,TRBV19,TRBJ2-3,NA,CASSPGIEQYF,TGTGCCAGTAGTCCAGGGATCGAGCAGTATTTT
NA,TRBV5-4,TRBJ1-2,NA,CASSSPGRIYGYTF,TGTGCCAGCAGCAGCCCGGGACGGATCTATGGCTACACCTTC
NA,TRBV19,TRBJ1-5,NA,CASSQGYNQPQHF,TGTGCCAGTAGTCAGGGCTACAATCAGCCCCAGCATTTT
many,TRBV5-4,TRBJ2-3,NA,CASSTIQQDTQYF,TGTGCCAGCAGCACGATACAACAAGATACGCAGTATTTT
NA,TRBV10-2,TRBJ1-5,NA,CASSDADGGYNQPQHF,TGCGCCAGCAGTGATGCGGACGGGGGGTACAATCAGCCCCAGCATTTT
many,TRBV7-2,TRBJ2-7,NA,CASSWERQTSYEQYF,TGTGCCAGCAGCTGGGAAAGACAAACCTCCTACGAGCAGTACTTC
many,TRBV7-6,TRBJ1-1,NA,CASYTGYLFAFF,TGTGCCAGCTATACGGGGTATTTGTTCGCTTTCTTT
many,TRBV29-1,TRBJ2-7,NA,CSVEDRRRGFSYEQYF,TGCAGCGTTGAAGATCGTCGGCGGGGATTCTCCTACGAGCAGTACTTC
NA,TRBV2,TRBJ1-2,NA,CASSERAYPNYGYTF,TGTGCCAGCAGTGAACGAGCTTACCCTAACTATGGCTACACCTTC
many,TRBV19,TRBJ1-2,NA,CASTTGEGNYGYTF,TGTGCCAGTACCACCGGGGAGGGTAACTATGGCTACACCTTC
NA,TRBV12-3/TRBV12-4,TRBJ1-5,NA,CASKGWRTFNKNLNQPQHF,TGTGCCAGCAAAGGTTGGCGTACCTTCAACAAAAACCTCAATCAGCCCCAGCATTTT
many,TRBV5-1,TRBJ2-5,TRBD1,CASSPQTGEETQYF,TGCGCCAGCAGCCCCCAGACAGGGGAAGAGACCCAGTACTTC
NA,TRBV24-1,TRBJ1-6,NA,CATSPSRNSPLHF,TGTGCCACCAGCCCCAGTCGAAATTCACCCCTCCACTTT
many,TRBV6-5,TRBJ2-1,NA,CASSSPSSYNEQFF,TGTGCCAGCAGTTCCCCTAGCTCCTACAATGAGCAGTTCTTC
many,TRBV28,TRBJ2-7,NA,CASRWSGGEQYF,TGTGCCAGCAGGTGGTCGGGCGGCGAGCAGTACTTC
many,TRBV6-1,TRBJ2-5,TRBD2,CASSEASAGGSTQYF,TGTGCCAGCAGTGAAGCGTCAGCGGGGGGTTCGACCCAGTACTTC
NA,TRBV6-5,TRBJ2-1,TRBD2,CASSKGTSGNEQFF,TGTGCCAGCAGTAAAGGGACTAGCGGCAATGAGCAGTTCTTC
NA,TRBV10-1,TRBJ1-1,NA,CASSTGAATNTEAFF,TGCGCCAGCAGTACCGGGGCAGCGACGAACACTGAAGCTTTCTTT
many,TRBV6-2/TRBV6-3,TRBJ1-1,NA,CASKFDGVAVTEAFF,TGTGCCAGCAAATTCGACGGTGTCGCGGTCACTGAAGCTTTCTTT
many,TRBV19,TRBJ1-4,TRBD1,CASSRAGQGEVKLFF,TGTGCCAGTAGTAGGGCCGGACAGGGCGAAGTAAAACTGTTTTTT
many,TRBV7-9,TRBJ1-2,NA,CASSLAGAPGYGYTF,TGTGCCAGCAGCTTAGCGGGTGCGCCTGGCTATGGCTACACCTTC
NA,TRBV9,TRBJ2-5,NA,CASSGGRAQETQYF,TGTGCCAGCAGCGGAGGTAGAGCCCAAGAGACCCAGTACTTC
many,TRBV7-8,TRBJ2-3,TRBD2,CASSSLRGGLNTQYF,TGTGCCAGCAGCTCGCTGCGGGGGGGCCTTAATACGCAGTATTTT
many,TRBV7-6,TRBJ2-1,TRBD1,CASSNGQDYNEQFF,TGTGCCAGCAGCAACGGACAGGATTACAATGAGCAGTTCTTC
many,TRBV7-9,TRBJ1-2,TRBD1,CASSQGAYYGYTF,TGTGCCAGCAGCCAGGGGGCTTACTATGGCTACACCTTC
NA,TRBV25-1,TRBJ2-1,TRBD1,CASSSPNRGLYNEQFF,TGTGCCAGCAGTTCACCGAACAGGGGGCTCTACAATGAGCAGTTCTTC
many,TRBV20-1,TRBJ1-4,NA,CSARDRIRSSVGEKLFF,TGCAGTGCTAGAGATCGAATCCGGTCCAGCGTTGGGGAAAAACTGTTTTTT
NA,TRBV7-2,TRBJ2-5,NA,CASSLAIRETQYF,TGTGCCAGCAGCTTAGCGATTAGGGAGACCCAGTACTTC
many,TRBV7-3,TRBJ2-3,NA,CASSPSDTDTQYF,TGTGCCAGCAGCCCGAGCGACACAGATACGCAGTATTTT
many,TRBV20-1,TRBJ2-5,TRBD2,CSASASGGVVGETQYF,TGCAGTGCTAGCGCTAGCGGGGGGGTGGTGGGAGAGACCCAGTACTTC
NA,TRBV7-8,TRBJ1-1,NA,CASSLGRTEAFF,TGTGCCAGCAGCTTAGGGCGGACTGAAGCTTTCTTT
NA,TRBV6-1,TRBJ2-4,NA,CASLGTSGRGENVQYF,TGTGCCAGTCTAGGGACAAGTGGCCGGGGGGAAAACGTTCAGTACTTC
many,TRBV10-3,TRBJ1-1,TRBD1,CAIGLQGASEAFF,TGTGCCATCGGACTACAGGGGGCGTCTGAAGCTTTCTTT
many,TRBV6-2/TRBV6-3,TRBJ2-1,TRBD2,CASSYSLGLGANEQFF,TGTGCCAGCAGTTACTCTTTGGGACTAGGAGCCAATGAGCAGTTCTTC
NA,TRBV7-8,TRBJ2-7,TRBD1,CASSGSRGLAYEQYF,TGTGCCAGCAGTGGGTCCAGGGGGCTCGCCTACGAGCAGTACTTC
once,TRBV20-1,TRBJ2-7,NA,CSARGGKDYEQYF,TGCAGTGCTAGAGGAGGGAAAGATTACGAGCAGTACTTC
NA,TRBV2,TRBJ1-2,NA,CASSRGWTNGYTF,TGTGCCAGCAGCAGGGGTTGGACAAATGGCTACACCTTC